This T cell receptor beta chain was observed in a study of blood T cell repertoires in COVID-19. The V end lost 0 bases, the J end lost 4 bases, and 13 bases lay between the germline ends. The CDR3 consists of 16 residues. Germline CDR1 reads SGHVS; CDR2 reads FQNEAQ. Method: immunoSEQ multiplex PCR; TCRdb's copy keeps in-frame clones and lacks some. The sample lists roughly 350,000 clones; around 85% were seen once. This receptor was obtained from a woman younger than 30 with acute or convalescent COVID-19. The genes are TRBV7-8 and TRBJ1-5; tentative D call: TRBD1 (5 bases). Material for sequencing was peripheral blood. The DNA of the CDR3 is TGTGCCAGCAGCTTAGCGGAACAGGCGGTTAATCAGCCCCAGCATTTT. Translating it yields CASSLAEQAVNQPQHF.